Below, 21 T cell receptor beta chains from the same sample are listed, as sequenced in a study of T cell responses to AZD1222 COVID-19 vaccine. Only in-frame clones appear in the TCRdb table, and some are missing; sequencing was by immunoSEQ multiplex PCR. The sample has 150,000 or so clones, roughly nine tenths seen once. Material: peripheral blood, obtained on day 0 of AZD1222 vaccination. The source of these receptors is an adult in good health.

The V call is TRBV28, the J call TRBJ2-7, with 8 bases aligning to TRBD1. J lost 12 bases, V lost 5 bases, and 6 bases had no gene match. The V gene's germline CDR1 is MDHEN and CDR2 SYDVKM. This CDR3 is built from 11 residues. The CDR3 DNA follows: TGTGCCAGCAGTGGAACCGGGACAGGGTACGTC. Protein: CASSGTGTGYV.

The V gene is TRBV6-2 or TRBV6-3, the J gene TRBJ1-1; D is possibly TRBD1 (6 bases). This CDR3 contains 17 residues. From germline, CDR1 is MNHEY and CDR2 SVGEGT. Deletions cut 0 bases from V and 6 bases from J, with 20 bases between. The CDR3 reads CASSYSSGVNLHAEAFF. The CDR3 DNA sequence: TGTGCCAGCAGTTACTCGTCAGGGGTTAACCTCCACGCTGAAGCTTTCTTT.

The V and J genes are TRBV10-3 and TRBJ2-1; TRBD1 matches 7 bases. This CDR3 region has 13 residues. The germline gives CDR1 ENHRY, CDR2 SYGVKD. The J segment lost 2 bases and the V segment lost 10 bases, leaving 5 bases of the junction unmatched. The CDR3 loop reads CATGTATYNEQFF. As DNA, the CDR3 is TGTGCCACTGGGACAGCAACCTACAATGAGCAGTTCTTC.

The chain links TRBV11-2 to TRBJ1-3; D gene uncertain. Germline V gene sequence: CDR1 SGHAT, CDR2 FQNNGV. The CDR3 sequence is 13 residues long. The ends were cut back, 5 bases at V and 1 base at J, with 6 bases in the middle. CDR3 in DNA: TGTGCCAGCAGCCCCCAGTCTGGAAACACCATATATTTT. Its translation: CASSPQSGNTIYF.

The chain combines TRBV30 with TRBJ2-7, with 11 bases fitting TRBD2. Per the germline V gene, CDR1 is GTSNPN and CDR2 is SVGIG (reference sequence). The V gene end was trimmed by 4 bases and the J gene end by 6 bases; junction bases not matched to a gene: 5. The CDR3 runs 13 residues. The CDR3 DNA is TGTGCCTGGACCGGGACTAGCGGAGGCGAGCAGTACGTC. Amino acids: CAWTGTSGGEQYV.

The CDR3: CASSVGGDSTYEQYF. The CDR3 DNA reads as TGTGCCAGCAGCGTAGGTGGGGACAGTACCTACGAGCAGTACTTC. V gene TRBV9 combines with J gene TRBJ2-7, with 7 nucleotides matching TRBD1. CDR3 length: 15 amino acids. With 0 bases clipped from V and 2 bases from J, the junction kept 5 bases outside the gene matches. Germline V gene lookup returns CDR1 SGDLS and CDR2 YYNGEE.

This clone occurred once. The rearrangement links TRBV6-6 to TRBJ1-3; the D gene is possibly TRBD1 (5 bases). CDR1 and CDR2 from the germline V gene are MNHNY and SVGAGI (reference sequence). The CDR3 is 14 amino acids. Trimming shortened V by 6 bases and J by 8 bases, and 17 bases separated the two germline ends. The CDR3 loop reads CASRRTEGKDTIYF. The CDR3 nucleotides are TGTGCCAGCAGAAGGACTGAGGGGAAAGACACCATATATTTT.

V usage is TRBV18 and J usage is TRBJ2-1, with TRBD2 matching 16 bases. This CDR3 has 17 amino acids. V was pared by 0 bases and J by 8 bases, with 4 bases of the junction left unmatched. Germline CDR1 is KGHSH and CDR2 is LQKENI. The CDR3 DNA reads TGTGCCAGCTCACCACCCCGAGGGACTAGCGGGAGGGATGAGCAGTTCTTC. Translation: CASSPPRGTSGRDEQFF.

The chain joins TRBV30 to TRBJ2-2; D gene ambiguous. The length of the CDR3 is 13 residues. Germline CDR1 is GTSNPN and CDR2 is SVGIG (reference sequence). V lost 5 bases, J lost 4 bases, and 11 bases lay in between. The CDR3 is CAWSNGLTGELFF. DNA of the CDR3: TGTGCCTGGTCGAATGGGCTCACCGGGGAGCTGTTTTTT.

The chain combines TRBV7-9 with TRBJ2-1, with D possibly matching TRBD2 (5 bases). Germline-derived CDR1 and CDR2 are SEHNR and FQNEAQ (reference sequence). This CDR3 spans 18 amino acids. Trimming took off 1 base at V and 4 bases at J, with 20 bases between the two ends. CDR3 amino acids: CASSLGSGRSGRYNEQFF. The DNA for the CDR3 is TGTGCCAGCAGCTTAGGTTCGGGGAGATCCGGAAGGTACAATGAGCAGTTCTTC.

The CDR3 protein is CASSPLGETEAFF. The CDR3 bases are TGCGCCAGCAGCCCCCTGGGGGAGACTGAAGCTTTCTTT. The genes are TRBV5-1 and TRBJ1-1; D possibly corresponds to TRBD1 (5 bases). Germline V gives CDR1 SGHRS, CDR2 YFSETQ. The length of the CDR3 is 13 residues. V shed 4 bases and J shed 5 bases, with 12 bases lying between them.

The chain uses TRBV5-1 and TRBJ2-3; 7 bases are a match to TRBD2. The V segment lost 2 bases and the J segment 6 bases; nucleotides outside the gene matches: 9. The CDR3 runs 15 residues. The V gene's germline CDR1 is SGHRS and CDR2 YFSETQ. The CDR3 here is CASSFAGLPSDTQYF. As DNA, the CDR3 is TGCGCCAGCAGCTTCGCGGGACTACCCAGTGATACGCAGTATTTT.

V usage is TRBV6-5 and J usage is TRBJ2-2; D could derive from TRBD1 or TRBD2 (5 bases each). The CDR3 runs to 15 residues. Germline V CDR1 and CDR2: MNHEY, SVGAGI. V lost 6 bases and J lost 7, with 18 bases in between. This CDR3 is CASSPDGAGGGELFF. CDR3 coding DNA: TGTGCCAGCAGCCCGGACGGGGCGGGCGGCGGGGAGCTGTTTTTT.

The chain combines TRBV4-3 with TRBJ2-7, with 9 bases identical to TRBD2. Looked up from germline, CDR1 is LGHNA and CDR2 is YSLEER. The CDR3 has 16 amino acids. Trimming took 0 bases from V and 2 from J; bases not matched to a gene: 5. The CDR3 reads CASSQELAGAPYEQYF. CDR3 in DNA: TGCGCCAGCAGCCAAGAATTAGCGGGAGCCCCCTACGAGCAGTACTTC.

The chain has TRBV2 and TRBJ2-2; TRBD2 matches 12 bases. CDR3 length equals 16 residues. Germline loops: CDR1 SNHLY, CDR2 FYNNEI. After removal of 10 bases from V and 2 bases from J, the junction contained 8 bases not matched to a gene. The CDR3 region has the DNA TGTGCCACTTCGGGACTAGCGGGCCTAAACACCGGGGAGCTGTTTTTT. Translated: CATSGLAGLNTGELFF.

The chain recombines TRBV21-1 with TRBJ2-6; whether TRBD1, the table's D call, matches the DNA was not checked. TRBV21-1 is shown as a pseudogene. The CDR3 contains 20 residues. The CDR3 reads CASSNSPGTGAISGANVLTF. The CDR3 region has the DNA TGTGCCAGCAGCAACAGTCCCGGGACAGGGGCGATCTCTGGGGCCAACGTCCTGACTTTC.

This chain uses TRBV5-6 with TRBJ1-6; D unclear. V was pared by 0 bases and J by 9 bases, with 7 bases between. The CDR3 contains 13 residues. The germline gives CDR1 SGHDT, CDR2 YYEEEE. CDR3 sequence reads: CASSLGPGSPLHF. The CDR3 bases are TGTGCCAGCAGCTTGGGGCCGGGTTCACCCCTCCACTTT.

Points on this clone: Its ends do not fully match the called genes, so a read error is possible. The rearrangement uses TRBV7-7 and TRBJ1-6; 8 bases are shared with TRBD1. This CDR3 spans 15 amino acids. Germline CDR1 is SSHAT and CDR2 is FNYEAQ (reference sequence). The CDR3 is CASSPRQGSDSPLHF. Written as DNA, the CDR3 is TGTGCTAGCAGTCCCAGACAGGGGTCGGATTCACCCCTCCACTTT.

The CDR3 reads CASSLGGVDYGYTF. For the CDR3, the DNA is TGTGCCAGCAGTTTAGGGGGAGTTGACTATGGCTACACCTTC. This sequence joins TRBV27 and TRBJ1-2; weak D call: TRBD1 (5 bases). Trimming stripped 2 bases from V and 3 bases from J, with 10 bases between. Per germline, CDR1 MNHEY and CDR2 SMNVEV (reference sequence). This CDR3 spans 14 amino acids.

The J gene is TRBJ1-5, the V gene TRBV2; no clear D gene. The CDR3 spans 15 residues. Germline V CDR1 and CDR2: SNHLY, FYNNEI. The germline V and J ends were trimmed by 6 bases and 3 bases, with 15 bases remaining between them. The CDR3 nucleotides read TGTGCCAGCAGACCCACACAAGCAGACAATCAGCCCCAGCATTTT. Translation gives CASRPTQADNQPQHF.

V and J are TRBV19 and TRBJ1-5; D is ambiguous. CDR3 size: 14 residues. V was clipped by 3 bases and J by 6 bases, with 12 bases between them. Germline assignment: CDR1 LNHDA and CDR2 SQIVND (reference sequence). The CDR3 nucleotides read TGTGCCAGTAGTATGGCATATTTGGGTCAGCCCCAGCATTTT. This encodes CASSMAYLGQPQHF.